The 21 T cell receptor beta chains below come from one sample, sequenced in a study of T cell responses to AZD1222 COVID-19 vaccine. TCRdb's table, derived via immunoSEQ multiplex PCR, lists solely in-frame clones and lacks some. The sample lists nearly 110,000 clones, approximately 92% occurring once. This sample comprised peripheral blood, obtained 28 days after the second AZD1222 dose. These receptors came from an adult who received the AZD1222 COVID-19 vaccine.

The V and J genes are TRBV6-4 and TRBJ1-2; no clear D. The CDR3 runs 16 residues. CDR1 MRHNA and CDR2 SNTAGT come from the germline V gene. With 0 bases removed from V and 8 bases from J, the gap between germline ends came to 19 bases. DNA for the CDR3: TGTGCCAGCAGTGACTCGAGCGATGGCAAGAGCCGAGGCTACACCTTC. Its protein product is CASSDSSDGKSRGYTF.

This chain connects TRBV6-5 to TRBJ1-2, with a weak D call TRBD1 (6 bases). Germline V CDR1 and CDR2: MNHEY, SVGAGI. Trimming pared 7 bases from V and 8 bases from J, leaving 14 bases between. The CDR3 length is 12 residues. CDR3 residues: CASTNRDKGYTF. Written as DNA, the CDR3 is TGTGCCAGCACCAACAGGGACAAGGGCTACACCTTC.

This clone was counted only a few times. The same CDR3 can be traced to other DNA sequences in this sample. This chain uses TRBV7-9 with TRBJ1-1, with a weak D call TRBD1 (6 bases). Trimming removed 6 bases from V and 5 bases from J, with 13 bases in between. This CDR3 is 13 amino acids long. Germline V gene data show CDR1 as SEHNR and CDR2 as FQNEAQ (reference sequence). The CDR3 sequence: CASRQGAGTEAFF. The CDR3 region has the DNA TGTGCCAGCAGACAGGGTGCTGGGACTGAAGCTTTCTTT.

The rearrangement links TRBV7-2 to TRBJ1-5; unclear D gene. Germline-derived CDR1 and CDR2 are SGHTA and FQGNSA. Trimming removed 5 bases at V and 5 bases at J, with 10 bases between. The CDR3 is 13 residues long. CDR3 sequence reads: CASSVRQDQPQHF. CDR3 sequence (DNA): TGTGCCAGCAGCGTTCGGCAGGATCAGCCCCAGCATTTT.

This chain connects TRBV18 to TRBJ1-5; perhaps TRBD1 as D (5 bases). This CDR3 has 16 residues. Trimming removed 0 bases from V and 2 bases from J, with 11 bases in between. The germline V gene has CDR1 KGHSH and CDR2 LQKENI. CDR3 loop: CASSPPGGIRNQPQHF. The CDR3 DNA reads as TGTGCCAGCTCACCACCGGGGGGTATTCGCAATCAGCCCCAGCATTTT. The full variable domain, in which reference TRBV18 and TRBJ1-5 provide the parts outside the CDR3, is NAGVMQNPRHLVRRRGQEARLRCSPMKGHSHVYWYRQLPEEGLKFMVYLQKENIIDESGMPKERFSAEFPKEGPSILRIQQVVRGDSAAYFCASSPPGGIRNQPQHFGDGTRLSIL.

The chain couples TRBV4-1 to TRBJ1-5; possible D gene TRBD1, 5 bases. The CDR3 has 15 amino acids. The V end lost 0 bases, the J end lost 3 bases, and 9 bases lay between the germline ends. Germline V gives CDR1 MGHRA, CDR2 YSYEKL. The DNA for the CDR3 is TGCGCCAGCAGCCAAGAAAACAGGCCCAATCAGCCCCAGCATTTT. It encodes CASSQENRPNQPQHF.

The chain has TRBV5-1 and TRBJ2-7; 8 bases map to TRBD2. The CDR3 is made up of 14 amino acids. V shed 4 bases, J shed 0 bases, and the junction held 3 bases outside the gene matches. Germline CDR1 is SGHRS and CDR2 is YFSETQ. The CDR3: CASSDTSGSYEQYF. The CDR3 DNA sequence: TGCGCCAGCAGCGATACTAGCGGCTCCTACGAGCAGTACTTC.

The chain joins TRBV6-5 to TRBJ1-1, with 9 bases matching TRBD1. The V segment lost 6 bases and the J segment 0 bases; nucleotides outside the gene matches: 5. Germline loops: CDR1 MNHEY, CDR2 SVGAGI. This CDR3 comprises 15 residues. The CDR3 spells CASRDRTGVNTEAFF. CDR3 coding DNA: TGTGCCAGCAGGGATAGGACAGGGGTGAACACTGAAGCTTTCTTT.

The rearrangement links TRBV18 to TRBJ2-1; 7 nucleotides align to TRBD2. The CDR3 consists of 13 residues. With V trimmed by 3 bases and J by 16 bases, 12 bases remained unmatched. The V gene's germline CDR1 is KGHSH and CDR2 LQKENI. Here the CDR3 reads CASSPGTKDSRFF. DNA for the CDR3: TGTGCCAGCTCACCCGGGACTAAGGATTCGCGCTTCTTC.

This chain uses TRBV6-2 or TRBV6-3 with TRBJ1-1; no definite D call. The V gene lost 4 bases and the J gene lost 1 base, with 7 bases spanning the gap. Germline CDR1 and CDR2: MNHEY and SVGEGT. The CDR3 covers 13 residues. As DNA, the CDR3 is TGTGCCAGCAGTTCACTCAAGAACACTGAAGCTTTCTTT. Translated: CASSSLKNTEAFF.

The chain is built from TRBV19 and TRBJ1-5; 8 positions match TRBD1. From germline, CDR1 is LNHDA and CDR2 SQIVND (reference sequence). V gave up 7 bases and J gave up 2 bases; unmatched junction bases: 4. The CDR3 runs 14 residues. This chain's CDR3 is CASTKGQGNQPQHF. The DNA of the CDR3 is TGTGCCAGTACTAAGGGACAGGGCAATCAGCCCCAGCATTTT.

The rearrangement links TRBV27 to TRBJ2-1; no reliable D call. CDR1 and CDR2 (germline): MNHEY, SMNVEV (reference sequence). Trimming left V 3 bases short and J 8 bases short, with 14 bases between. The CDR3 is 14 amino acids. The DNA for the CDR3 is TGTGCCAGCAGTTTCACCGTCTTAGAGGATGAGCAGTTCTTC. Translated: CASSFTVLEDEQFF.

The V and J genes are TRBV7-9 and TRBJ2-7; D gene unclear. The V end lost 2 bases, the J end lost 6 bases, and 11 bases lay between the germline ends. Germline V CDR1 and CDR2: SEHNR, FQNEAQ (reference sequence). The CDR3 length is 13 residues. For the CDR3, the DNA is TGTGCCAGCAGCTTAAATTCAGGTGTCGAGCAGTACTTC. Protein: CASSLNSGVEQYF.

The chain combines TRBV30 with TRBJ1-1; 8 bases fit TRBD1. The CDR3 runs 13 residues. The germline V gene has CDR1 GTSNPN and CDR2 SVGIG (reference sequence). The junction had 8 bases not matched to a gene; V was cut back by 1 base and J by 10 bases. The CDR3 region is CAWSELTGVGAFF. The CDR3 region has the DNA TGTGCCTGGAGTGAGTTGACAGGGGTCGGAGCTTTCTTT.

This chain uses TRBV3-1 (or the pseudogene TRBV3-2) with TRBJ1-5; D ambiguous. This CDR3 spans 15 amino acids. Trimming pared 4 bases from V and 6 bases from J, leaving 16 bases between. Per the germline V gene, CDR1 is LGHDT and CDR2 is YNNKEL (reference sequence). CDR3 coding DNA: TGTGCCAGCAGCCCCCACCCGATCGAGGGTCAGCCCCAGCATTTT. It encodes CASSPHPIEGQPQHF.

The chain has TRBV18 and TRBJ1-4, with TRBD1 matching over 8 bases. V trimming: 8 bases; J trimming: 1 base; junction bases outside the gene matches: 9. The CDR3 totals 16 residues. Germline-derived CDR1 and CDR2 are KGHSH and LQKENI. The CDR3 is CASAPQGAGTNEKLFF. CDR3 DNA sequence: TGTGCCAGCGCTCCTCAGGGGGCGGGAACTAATGAAAAACTGTTTTTT. Full variable domain (outside the CDR3, taken from reference TRBV18 and TRBJ1-4): NAGVMQNPRHLVRRRGQEARLRCSPMKGHSHVYWYRQLPEEGLKFMVYLQKENIIDESGMPKERFSAEFPKEGPSILRIQQVVRGDSAAYFCASAPQGAGTNEKLFFGSGTQLSVL.

V and J are TRBV28 and TRBJ1-1; D is perhaps TRBD1 (5 bases). The ends were cut back, 6 bases at V and 4 bases at J, with 12 bases in the middle. This CDR3 has 13 residues. CDR1 is MDHEN, CDR2 SYDVKM, per germline. The CDR3 region is CASRIQGSTEAFF. CDR3 nucleotides: TGTGCCAGCAGAATCCAGGGTAGCACTGAAGCTTTCTTT.

The rearrangement joins TRBV4-1 to TRBJ1-2; the D is unclear. The CDR3 is 14 residues long. Germline V gene lookup returns CDR1 MGHRA and CDR2 YSYEKL. V lost 2 bases and J lost 7, with 14 bases in between. CDR3 in amino acids: CASSQNGDSSGYTF. The CDR3 DNA follows: TGCGCCAGCAGCCAAAACGGTGATTCTAGTGGCTACACCTTC.

V is TRBV20-1 and J is TRBJ2-3; TRBD1 matches at 12 bases. Germline-derived CDR1 and CDR2 are DFQATT and SNEGSKA (reference sequence). This CDR3 region has 16 residues. J gave up 4 bases and V 3 bases, and 8 bases lay outside the gene matches. CDR3 DNA sequence: TGCAGTGCTAGTGGGACAGGGGGCGAGGGGTCAGATACGCAGTATTTT. This gives the protein CSASGTGGEGSDTQYF.

The V call is TRBV11-2, the J call TRBJ1-4; a weak D match, TRBD1 (6 bases). CDR1 and CDR2 (germline): SGHAT, FQNNGV. The CDR3 totals 17 residues. The V and J ends lost 2 bases and 2 bases respectively, with 15 bases between them. The CDR3 loop reads CASSLWEPGATNEKLFF. DNA for the CDR3: TGTGCCAGCAGCTTATGGGAGCCAGGGGCGACTAATGAAAAACTGTTTTTT. The variable domain in full, with the rest retrieved from reference TRBV11-2 and TRBJ1-4, is EAGVAQSPRYKIIEKRQSVAFWCNPISGHATLYWYQQILGQGPKLLIQFQNNGVVDDSQLPKDRFSAERLKGVDSTLKIQPAKLEDSAVYLCASSLWEPGATNEKLFFGSGTQLSVL.

This chain connects TRBV5-6 to TRBJ2-2; D call uncertain. The CDR3 totals 12 residues. Germline V gene data show CDR1 as SGHDT and CDR2 as YYEEEE. Between the trimmed V and J ends, which lost 4 bases and 8 bases, there was a span of 9 bases. The CDR3 reads CASSGVAGELFF. The DNA for the CDR3 is TGTGCCAGCAGCGGAGTTGCTGGGGAGCTGTTTTTT.